The table lists the clone carrying this T cell receptor (beta chain) with many counts. MiXCR, applied by TCRdb to the RT-PCR reads, yields one record per CDR3 protein. Here the sample spans almost 700,000 distinct CDR3 sequences, 12% to 15% being singletons. The TCR was taken from a female donor in good health, serving as a healthy control. Sample: memory CD4+ T cells from blood.

CDR3 DNA: TGTGCCAGCAGTTACCACACAGATACGCAGTATTTT. It specifies CASSYHTDTQYF. The chain joins TRBV28 to TRBJ2-3; D remains ambiguous. The CDR3 is 12 amino acids. Per germline, CDR1 MDHEN and CDR2 SYDVKM. V dropped 4 bases and J dropped 2 bases, with 4 bases sitting between them.